This T cell receptor beta chain was captured by sequencing in a study of CXCR3-negative and CXCR3-positive naive CD8 T cells. UMI-tagged TRB cDNA libraries were built via 5' RACE. Reanalyzing the 5' RACE reads, TCRdb keeps one entry per CDR3 protein, without DNA. The table for this sample gives roughly 80,000 distinct CDR3 sequences. Study-wide results and limits: Greater hydrophobicity was found in TRB CDR3s of CXCR3-positive naive cells than of CXCR3-negative naive cells. Naive cells that were CXCR3-negative or CXCR3-positive used TRBV-TRBJ genes alike, while memory cells diverged.

Germline V gene sequence: CDR1 SQVTM, CDR2 ANQGSEA. The CDR3 spans 11 residues. Turning to this clonotype: Its antigen is not known.

The sequence was obtained from a human donor in good health. Some clones in this sample may be carry-over from other donors' samples. Sequenced sample: naive CXCR3+ CD8+ T cells from blood. Subset given: CD45RO-CCR7+CD27+CD95- naive CD8+ T cells expressing CXCR3 (TNR3+). This sequence joins TRBV29-1 and TRBJ2-5. CDR3 residues: CSVFGGETQYF.